This T cell receptor beta chain derives from a study of blood T cell repertoires in COVID-19. Study-level information: Sites in the United States, Italy and Spain provided acute and convalescent COVID-19 samples. Nucleic acid was either cDNA or gDNA, and it came from T cells, B-cell-depleted T cells, or PBMCs.

In the source study's methods: The assay estimated nucleated cells by amplifying reference gene primers. This table comes from immunoSEQ multiplex PCR, and its TCRdb copy is limited to in-frame clones, with some not included. Clonal size and the V and J genes are those of that table, whereas D and trimming came from the DNA. This sample has about 120,000 clones, with roughly 83% found just once. V was shortened by 3 bases and J by 6 bases, with 17 bases between the two germline ends. Germline-derived CDR1 and CDR2 are GTSNPN and SVGIG (reference sequence). The CDR3 is 14 residues long. The TCR comes from a man between 25 and 39 years old with acute or convalescent COVID-19. The chain employs TRBV30 and TRBJ1-1, with a tentative D call TRBD1 (6 bases). Input material: peripheral blood. The CDR3 loop reads CAWRLQGIGAEAFF. CDR3 DNA sequence: TGTGCCTGGAGATTACAGGGAATCGGGGCTGAAGCTTTCTTT. Using reference TRBV30 and TRBJ1-1 for the parts outside the CDR3, the full variable domain is SQTIHQWPATLVQPVGSPLSLECTVEGTSNPNLYWYRQAAGRGLQLLFYSVGIGQISSEVPQNLSASRPQDRQFILSSKKLLLSDSGFYLCAWRLQGIGAEAFFGQGTRLTVV.